The T cell receptor (beta chain) described here comes from a study of vaccination and CD4 T cells after COVID-19. Study context: The post-vaccine samples came a median roughly 70 days after dose two (range 14 to 241).

Remarks on this clonotype: The antigen is undetermined.

Whole-study results and caveats: Among reactive clones from convalescent patients, a median roughly 88% appeared only post-vaccination. It was found that, in convalescent patients, 304 of 307 vaccine-specific clones were spike mono-reactive. Clonotypes reactive to SARS-CoV-2 had a median that went up from approximately 21 to 38, but not significantly.

The junction had 2 bases not matched to a gene; V was cut back by 3 bases and J by 0 bases. The CDR3 loop spans 15 amino acids. Germline CDR1 is DFQATT and CDR2 is SNEGSKA (reference sequence). A single record per CDR3 protein comes from TCRdb applying MiXCR to the PCR reads. This sample carries roughly 19,000 distinct CDR3 sequences, 50% to 65% of them seen once, and the ten largest clones take around 1.1%. The gene calls are TRBV20-1 and TRBJ2-1; 10 nucleotides match TRBD2. This TCR was sampled from a human donor who had recovered from COVID-19. The sequencing here drew on CD4+ T cells from blood, taken after SARS-CoV-2 vaccination. CDR3 region: CSARGTSVSYNEQFF. The CDR3, as DNA: TGCAGTGCTAGGGGGACTAGCGTCTCCTACAATGAGCAGTTCTTC.